At least ten counts were recorded for the clone carrying this TCR beta chain. The data were taken from a study of identical twins. There are 15 residues in the CDR3. From germline, CDR1 is SGHAT and CDR2 FQNNGV. V lost 4 bases and J 0 bases, leaving 13 bases between the germline ends. A universal primer binding site was introduced by template switching. The final cDNA contained unique molecular identifiers. TCRdb reanalysed the 5' RACE reads using MiXCR and keeps one entry per CDR3 protein. The sample includes more than 400,000 distinct CDR3 sequences, about 15% of them seen just once. The same sample was also used in a study of yellow fever vaccine responses in identical twins. As reported in that work: Twins' vaccine T cell response reportedly gave the appearance of partial convergence and partial personalization.

The sequence was obtained from a young woman in good health. The genes are TRBV11-2 and TRBJ2-7; D could derive from TRBD1 or TRBD2 (5 bases each). Sequenced input: CD4+ T cells sorted from blood. The CDR3 region is CASSSRGPGSYEQYF. CDR3 bases: TGTGCCAGCAGCTCTCGGGGACCTGGCTCCTACGAGCAGTACTTC.